This T cell receptor (beta chain) was obtained from a study of cytomegalovirus exposure and HLA in healthy donors. Study background: An analysis done earlier identified almost 120 million unique TCR beta sequences from about 179 million T cells. Notes on the study in general: In a later analysis, productive TCRs from donors in an Asian-associated ancestry cluster reportedly carried fewer N-insertions than the cohort mean. Data from an earlier analysis indicated that most TCR beta V segments were productive either about 90% or about 30% of the time.

As concerns this clone: Antigen: not known.

The PCR was carried out with 60 Vbeta primers and 13 Jbeta primers. Using immunoSEQ multiplex PCR, the repertoire was profiled, and TCRdb retains in-frame clones only, with some absent. The repertoire consists of around 130,000 clones, with 80% to 90% occurring once and the leading ten covering 2.5% to 3.5%. Germline V gene data show CDR1 as MNHEY and CDR2 as SVGAGI. The CDR3 loop spans 12 amino acids. Each of the donors was a healthy bone marrow donor. This clonotype was obtained from a woman younger than 35 in good health and CMV-seropositive. The sequenced material came from PBMCs. V is TRBV6-5 and J is TRBJ2-5; 7 bases line up with TRBD1. The DNA end favors TRBJ2-7, so the J call may be wrong. This CDR3 is CASRQGVYEQYF. The CDR3 region has the DNA TGTGCCAGCCGACAGGGTGTATACGAGCAGTACTTC.